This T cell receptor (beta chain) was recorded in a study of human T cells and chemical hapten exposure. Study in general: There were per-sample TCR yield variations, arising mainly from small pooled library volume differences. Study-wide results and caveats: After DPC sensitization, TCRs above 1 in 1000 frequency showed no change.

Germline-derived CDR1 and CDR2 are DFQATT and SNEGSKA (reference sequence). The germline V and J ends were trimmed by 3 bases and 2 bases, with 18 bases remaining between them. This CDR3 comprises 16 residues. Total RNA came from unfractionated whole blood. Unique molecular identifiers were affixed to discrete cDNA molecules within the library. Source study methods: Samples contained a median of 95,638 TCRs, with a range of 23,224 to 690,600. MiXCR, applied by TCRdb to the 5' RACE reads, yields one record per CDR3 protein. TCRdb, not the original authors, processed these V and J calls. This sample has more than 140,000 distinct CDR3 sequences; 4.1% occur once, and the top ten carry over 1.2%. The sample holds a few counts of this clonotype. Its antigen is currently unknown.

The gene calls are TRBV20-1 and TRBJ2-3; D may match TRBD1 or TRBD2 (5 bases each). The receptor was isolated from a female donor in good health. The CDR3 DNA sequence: TGCAGTGCTAGGGGGGACGGCGTCTTTCTCACAGATACGCAGTATTTT. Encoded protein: CSARGDGVFLTDTQYF.